These 11 T cell receptor beta chains were all obtained from the same sample, sequenced in a study of shared clonotypes between healthy human individuals. The repertoire was sequenced with immunoSEQ multiplex PCR; TCRdb's copy has only in-frame clones and lacks some. The sample lists 600,000 to 750,000 clones, about 92% occurring once. The source material was memory CD8+ T cells from PBMCs. Subset defined: CD45RO+ cells pooled with CCR7-negative TemRA cells. The receptors shown here come from a man aged 18 to 29 in good health. Some clones in this sample may be carry-over from other donors' samples.

This chain connects TRBV7-9 to TRBJ2-5, with 7 bases aligning to TRBD1. Germline CDR1 is SEHNR and CDR2 is FQNEAQ (reference sequence). The V gene end was trimmed by 7 bases and the J gene end by 4 bases; junction bases not matched to a gene: 15. The CDR3 consists of 16 residues. The CDR3 DNA is TGTGCCAGCACCGAAGGTCTGGCGACAGGGAGAGAGACCCAGTACTTC. Translated, it gives CASTEGLATGRETQYF.

The V call is TRBV4-3, the J call TRBJ2-1; D is uncertain. The CDR3 has 15 amino acids. The ends were cut back, 0 bases at V and 0 bases at J, with 6 bases in the middle. Germline CDR1 and CDR2: LGHNA and YSLEER. CDR3 sequence reads: CASSQDANSYNEQFF. Here the CDR3 DNA reads TGCGCCAGCAGCCAAGACGCGAACTCCTACAATGAGCAGTTCTTC.

CDR3 protein: CASRASTRETQYF. In nucleotides, the CDR3 is TGTGCCAGCAGGGCCAGCACCAGGGAGACCCAGTACTTC. The V gene is TRBV2, the J gene TRBJ2-5, with D unresolved. CDR1 is SNHLY, CDR2 FYNNEI, per germline. The V and J ends lost 6 bases and 5 bases respectively, with 13 bases between them. This CDR3 spans 13 amino acids.

This chain connects TRBV11-1 to TRBJ2-5; D might be TRBD2 (5 bases). The length of the CDR3 is 16 residues. Trimming removed 5 bases from V and 7 bases from J, with 23 bases in between. CDR1 and CDR2 (germline): SGHAT, FQDESV (reference sequence). This CDR3 reads CASSLASPGVPMTQYF. The CDR3 DNA sequence: TGTGCCAGCAGCCTCGCAAGCCCCGGGGTGCCTATGACCCAGTACTTC. Combining the CDR3 with reference TRBV11-1 and TRBJ2-5 gives the whole variable domain EAEVAQSPRYKITEKSQAVAFWCDPISGHATLYWYRQILGQGPELLVQFQDESVVDDSQLPKDRFSAERLKGVDSTLKIQPAELGDSAMYLCASSLASPGVPMTQYFGPGTRLLVL.

The V gene is TRBV27, the J gene TRBJ1-1, with D uncertain. The germline gives CDR1 MNHEY, CDR2 SMNVEV (reference sequence). The CDR3 contains 13 residues. Between the trimmed V and J ends, which lost 2 bases and 7 bases, there was a span of 11 bases. CDR3 sequence (DNA): TGTGCCAGCAGTTTACGGGGAAACCGTGAAGCTTTCTTT. The encoded protein is CASSLRGNREAFF.

The chain joins TRBV6-1 to TRBJ1-1; D unclear. The CDR3 runs to 13 residues. Deletions cut 3 bases from V and 4 bases from J, with 9 bases between. In germline, CDR1 is MNHNS, CDR2 SASEGT. In nucleotides, the CDR3 is TGTGCCAGCAGTGACTTAGATGGCACTGAAGCTTTCTTT. Translating gives CASSDLDGTEAFF.

The J gene is TRBJ2-5, the V gene TRBV7-9; D might be TRBD1 or TRBD2, each matching 5 bases. CDR1 is SEHNR and CDR2 is FQNEAQ in the germline V gene (reference sequence). The V and J ends lost 4 bases and 1 base respectively, with 10 bases between them. The CDR3 loop spans 14 amino acids. CDR3 sequence (DNA): TGTGCCAGCAGCTCGGGGACGTTCCAAGAGACCCAGTACTTC. Its translation: CASSSGTFQETQYF.

V is TRBV29-1 and J is TRBJ2-3; TRBD1 matches 8 bases. Per germline, CDR1 SQVTM and CDR2 ANQGSEA. With 6 bases clipped from V and 2 bases from J, the junction kept 16 bases outside the gene matches. The CDR3 totals 17 residues. CDR3 bases: TGCAGCGTAGCCAGGTTTAGGGACAGGCCCCCCACAGATACGCAGTATTTT. Protein sequence: CSVARFRDRPPTDTQYF.

This clone was observed a single time. This chain joins TRBV15 and TRBJ2-1; maybe TRBD2 (6 bases). The CDR3 covers 15 residues. The germline CDR1 and CDR2 sequences are LNHNV and YYDKDF (reference sequence). V lost 0 bases to trimming and J lost 7 bases, with 13 bases between them. The CDR3 DNA reads TGTGCCACCAGCAGAGACTACGATCGGGGGAATGAGCAGTTCTTC. It codes for CATSRDYDRGNEQFF.

The V gene is TRBV4-1, the J gene TRBJ2-5, with D perhaps TRBD1 or TRBD2 (5 bases each). Matching the DNA end better, TRBJ2-7 makes the J call doubtful. The germline gives CDR1 MGHRA, CDR2 YSYEKL. The CDR3 contains 16 residues. CDR3 residues: CASSHSLEGESYEQYF. CDR3 coding DNA: TGCGCCAGCAGCCATTCCCTAGAAGGGGAGTCGTACGAGCAGTACTTC.

Remarks on this clone: One junction end disagrees with the germline gene, perhaps due to a read error. The rearrangement joins TRBV7-8 to TRBJ2-4; TRBD2 agrees at 13 bases. The CDR3 covers 14 residues. In germline, CDR1 is SGHVS, CDR2 FQNEAQ. This CDR3 is CASSLAGLAGDPSF. The CDR3 DNA reads TGTGCCAGCAGCTTAGCAGGACTAGCGGGAGACCCATCTTTC.